The 8 T cell receptor beta chains below come from one sample, sequenced in a study of beta chain features in type 1 diabetes. Study-level results: Type 1 diabetes patients showed a moderate but significant shortening of TCRB CDR3s in all four CD4+ subsets.

cDNA synthesis used the whole RNA isolate, giving expressed TCRB sequences. Generated by immunoSEQ multiplex PCR, the TCRdb table keeps only in-frame clones and is missing some. The table includes some 290,000 clones, around 24% detected once. Their antigens remain unidentified. The sequencing input was naive CD4+ T cells from blood. The receptors were gathered from a woman in her 30s with type 1 diabetes.

The chain has TRBV11-2 and TRBJ2-3, with a tentative D call TRBD1 (5 bases). Germline V gene data show CDR1 as SGHAT and CDR2 as FQNNGV. The V gene lost 8 bases and the J gene lost 5 bases, with 17 bases spanning the gap. The CDR3 sequence is 14 residues long. The CDR3 protein is CASGTRDRLDTQYF. Written as DNA, the CDR3 is TGTGCCAGCGGAACCCGTGACAGACTAGATACGCAGTATTTT.

This clone showed up just a few times. The V call is TRBV4-1, the J call TRBJ2-7; no definite D call. Germline values: CDR1 MGHRA, CDR2 YSYEKL. The CDR3 consists of 13 residues. Trimming stripped 3 bases from V and 3 bases from J, with 9 bases between. The CDR3 coding sequence is TGCGCCAGCAGCCAGTCGTTCGGCTACGAGCAGTACTTC. Translating it yields CASSQSFGYEQYF.

This clone has just a few counts. This chain uses TRBV29-1 with TRBJ2-3, with D possibly TRBD2 on 6 matching bases. This CDR3 spans 14 amino acids. The V gene's germline CDR1 is SQVTM and CDR2 ANQGSEA. Trimming left V 3 bases short and J 3 bases short, with 13 bases between. The CDR3 loop reads CSVEGTSSTDTQYF. In nucleotides, the CDR3 is TGCAGCGTTGAGGGCACTAGCAGTACAGATACGCAGTATTTT.

The V call is TRBV21-1, the J call TRBJ1-4; the table's D call, TRBD1, has no DNA check behind it. TRBV21-1 is classified as a pseudogene. The CDR3 totals 14 residues. The CDR3 coding sequence is TGTGCCAGCAGCAAAGGACAGGGGAATGAAAAACTGTTTTTT. Its protein is CASSKGQGNEKLFF.

V gene TRBV12-5 combines with J gene TRBJ2-5; the D gene is possibly TRBD1 (6 bases). The germline V gene has CDR1 LGHNT and CDR2 FRNRAP. The germline V and J ends were trimmed by 4 bases and 5 bases, with 14 bases remaining between them. The CDR3 is 14 amino acids. CDR3 DNA: TGTGCTAGTGGTTCACCAGGGGCCCTCGAGACCCAGTACTTC. This gives the protein CASGSPGALETQYF. The full variable domain, in which reference TRBV12-5 and TRBJ2-5 provide the parts outside the CDR3, is DARVTQTPRHKVTEMGQEVTMRCQPILGHNTVFWYRQTMMQGLELLAYFRNRAPLDDSGMPKDRFSAEMPDATLATLKIQPSEPRDSAVYFCASGSPGALETQYFGPGTRLLVL.

The chain uses TRBV27 and TRBJ1-1; tentative D call: TRBD1 (6 bases). Germline-derived CDR1 and CDR2 are MNHEY and SMNVEV (reference sequence). Trimming removed 3 bases from V and 0 bases from J, with 8 bases in between. This CDR3 is built from 14 residues. CDR3 residues: CASSFQGMNTEAFF. The CDR3 bases are TGTGCCAGCAGTTTTCAGGGGATGAACACTGAAGCTTTCTTT.

The V call is TRBV5-1, the J call TRBJ2-7, with a weak D call TRBD2 (7 bases). V was pared by 6 bases and J by 3 bases, with 16 bases between. Germline CDR1 and CDR2: SGHRS and YFSETQ. The CDR3 runs 14 residues. CDR3 sequence: CASKDGLGGYEQYF. CDR3 DNA sequence: TGCGCCAGCAAGGACGGACTAGGGGGCTACGAGCAGTACTTC.

The V and J genes are TRBV28 and TRBJ2-3, with 12 positions matching TRBD2. The V and J ends lost 6 bases and 3 bases, in that order; junction bases with no gene match: 4. Germline CDR1 reads MDHEN; CDR2 reads SYDVKM. The CDR3 sequence is 15 residues long. Here the CDR3 reads CASRLAGGGTDTQYF. The CDR3 DNA sequence: TGTGCCAGCAGACTAGCGGGAGGTGGGACAGATACGCAGTATTTT.